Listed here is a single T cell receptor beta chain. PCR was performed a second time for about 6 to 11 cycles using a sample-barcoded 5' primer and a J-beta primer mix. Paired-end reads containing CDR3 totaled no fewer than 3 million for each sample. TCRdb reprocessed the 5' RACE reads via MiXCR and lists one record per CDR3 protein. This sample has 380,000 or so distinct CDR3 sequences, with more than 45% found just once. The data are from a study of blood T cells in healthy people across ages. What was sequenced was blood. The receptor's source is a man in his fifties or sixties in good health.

Here the CDR3 reads CASRPQDRGDTQYF. The CDR3 region has the DNA TGTGCCAGCAGACCTCAGGACCGCGGAGATACGCAGTATTTT. The chain has TRBV7-6 and TRBJ2-3; D gene unclear. Germline-derived CDR1 and CDR2 are SGHVS and FNYEAQ. The ends were cut back, 6 bases at V and 5 bases at J, with 15 bases in the middle. This CDR3 region has 14 residues.